This TCR beta chain was retrieved from a study of T-cell reconstitution after alpha-beta-depleted transplantation in children. A library of TCRbeta sequences, prepared with unique molecular identifiers, was generated. One entry per CDR3 protein, called by TCRdb with MiXCR from the PCR reads. The table lists some 350,000 distinct CDR3 sequences, about 17% of them singletons. A few counts support this clonotype. Its cognate antigen is unknown. This CDR3 is built from 13 residues. Trimming stripped 5 bases from V and 1 base from J, with 9 bases between. General study findings and limits: From surviving recipient T cells and thymic progenitors came the high day-60 TCRbeta diversity observed in some patients.

This sequence joins TRBV12-3 or TRBV12-4 and TRBJ2-7, with D unresolved. The clonotype originates from a male patient between 2 and 15 years old who had a stem cell transplant for acute lymphoblastic leukemia, so the T cells may come from the graft donor. The sequencing here drew on PBMCs, mostly from graft donor cells, taken 360 days after TCRalphabeta/CD19-depleted stem cell transplant. CDR3: CASSRARSYEQYF. The CDR3 nucleotides read TGTGCCAGCAGTCGAGCCAGATCCTACGAGCAGTACTTC.